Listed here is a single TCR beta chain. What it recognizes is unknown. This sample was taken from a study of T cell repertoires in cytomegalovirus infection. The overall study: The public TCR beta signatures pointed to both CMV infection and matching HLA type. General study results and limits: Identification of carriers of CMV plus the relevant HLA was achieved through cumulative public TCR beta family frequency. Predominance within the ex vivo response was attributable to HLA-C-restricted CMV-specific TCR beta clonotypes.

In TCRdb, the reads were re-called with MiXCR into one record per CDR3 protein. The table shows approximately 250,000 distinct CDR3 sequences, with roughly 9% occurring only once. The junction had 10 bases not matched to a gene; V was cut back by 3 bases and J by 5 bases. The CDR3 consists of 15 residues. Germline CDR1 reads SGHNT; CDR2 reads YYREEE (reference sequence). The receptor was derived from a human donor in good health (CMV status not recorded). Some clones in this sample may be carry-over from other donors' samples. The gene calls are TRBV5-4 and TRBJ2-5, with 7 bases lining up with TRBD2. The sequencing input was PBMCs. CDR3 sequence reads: CASSSLADERETQYF. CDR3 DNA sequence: TGTGCCAGCAGCTCTCTAGCGGACGAGCGCGAGACCCAGTACTTC.